Each of the 3 T cell receptor beta chains below was sequenced from the same sample in a study of T cell responses to AZD1222 COVID-19 vaccine. Using immunoSEQ multiplex PCR, the repertoire was profiled, and TCRdb retains in-frame clones only, with some absent. The sample holds around 140,000 clones; about 93% are singletons and the top ten take approximately 5.4%. The material was peripheral blood, obtained on day 0 of AZD1222 vaccination. The receptors shown here come from an adult in good health.

This chain joins TRBV9 and TRBJ2-2; the match to TRBD2 covers 10 bases. The germline V gene encodes CDR1 SGDLS and CDR2 YYNGEE. This CDR3 spans 15 amino acids. V shed 10 bases and J 5 bases; nucleotides not matched to a gene: 11. The DNA for the CDR3 is TGTGCCTCATTACCGGGACTAGCGTCGACCGGGGAGCTGTTTTTT. It is translated as CASLPGLASTGELFF.

This rearrangement joins TRBV27 to TRBJ2-1, with 7 bases matching TRBD2. After removal of 11 bases from V and 7 bases from J, the junction contained 14 bases not matched to a gene. The CDR3 length is 14 residues. Germline assignment: CDR1 MNHEY and CDR2 SMNVEV (reference sequence). In nucleotides, the CDR3 is TGTGCCGCCTACCCTAGCGGAGGTACAAATGAGCAGTTCTTC. Protein sequence: CAAYPSGGTNEQFF.

This clone has just one count. The chain joins TRBV19 to TRBJ2-1, with a possible D match to TRBD2 (7 bases). Germline V CDR1 and CDR2: LNHDA, SQIVND (reference sequence). Trimming stripped 6 bases from V and 4 bases from J, with 19 bases between. This CDR3 has 16 amino acids. The chain's CDR3 is CASRDVGGALYNEQFF. In nucleotides, the CDR3 is TGTGCCAGTAGGGATGTGGGGGGGGCCCTTTACAATGAGCAGTTCTTC.